The subject of this entry is one T cell receptor beta chain. TCRdb keeps only in-frame clones here, not all; method: immunoSEQ multiplex PCR. Among roughly 110,000 clones listed, more than 80% were seen once. This sample is part of a study of T cell responses to AZD1222 COVID-19 vaccine. The CDR3 covers 14 residues. Per the germline V gene, CDR1 is SGHRS and CDR2 is YFSETQ. V lost 3 bases and J lost 4, with 14 bases in between. The sequencing used peripheral blood, collected on day 0 of AZD1222 vaccination. This TCR was recovered from an adult in good health. The chain links TRBV5-1 to TRBJ2-7; D unclear. This CDR3 reads CASSSPLDGYEQYF. The CDR3 DNA reads as TGCGCCAGCAGCTCCCCTTTGGACGGGTACGAGCAGTACTTC. The full variable domain, in which reference TRBV5-1 and TRBJ2-7 provide the parts outside the CDR3, is KAGVTQTPRYLIKTRGQQVTLSCSPISGHRSVSWYQQTPGQGLQFLFEYFSETQRNKGNFPGRFSGRQFSNSRSEMNVSTLELGDSALYLCASSSPLDGYEQYFGPGTRLTVT.